This TCR beta chain was sequenced for a study of T cells after yellow fever vaccination. V was clipped by 6 bases and J by 5 bases, with 8 bases between them. The CDR3 is 12 residues long. Germline V gene data show CDR1 as MNHEY and CDR2 as SVGAGI. For this clonotype: Its specificity is not known.

Findings of the study overall: Weaker, the secondary response peaked sooner, at day 5 versus 15.

TCRdb re-analysed the 5' RACE reads in MiXCR, keeping a single row per CDR3 protein. The sample carries 450,000 to 550,000 distinct CDR3 sequences, approximately 21% recorded once. The sample in question was PBMCs, obtained 15 days after the yellow fever booster vaccination. The chain carries TRBV6-5 and TRBJ2-1, with unresolved D. The sequence came from a man younger than 45 who received the YFV17D yellow fever vaccine. CDR3 region: CASRSAHNEQFF. The CDR3 DNA follows: TGTGCCAGCAGGAGCGCACACAATGAGCAGTTCTTC.